This T cell receptor (beta chain) was observed in a study of cytomegalovirus exposure and HLA in healthy donors. Note on this clone: The antigen remains undetermined.

Germline V lookup: CDR1 MGHDK, CDR2 SYGVNS. The CDR3 is made up of 14 amino acids. V gave up 3 bases and J gave up 5 bases, with 13 bases separating them. PCR involved 60 Vbeta and 13 Jbeta primers. TCRdb's table, derived via immunoSEQ multiplex PCR, lists solely in-frame clones and lacks some. This sample's table reports 150,000 to 250,000 clones. Study-level points and caveats: Among TCR beta chains of equal frequency, HLA-associated ones were more clonally expanded in a later analysis.

The specimen sequenced was PBMCs. The origin of this receptor is a boy younger than 18 in good health and CMV-seronegative. The chain uses TRBV25-1 and TRBJ2-5; perhaps TRBD2 as D (6 bases). The CDR3 here is CASSEFLAWETQYF. DNA of the CDR3: TGTGCCAGCAGTGAGTTCCTAGCGTGGGAGACCCAGTACTTC.